These T cell receptor beta chains were read from a single sample in a study of T cell responses to AZD1222 COVID-19 vaccine. Generated by immunoSEQ multiplex PCR, the TCRdb table keeps only in-frame clones and is missing some. Here the sample spans fewer than 200,000 clones, 88% being singletons. Sequencing used peripheral blood, obtained 28 days after the second AZD1222 dose. The source is an adult who received the AZD1222 COVID-19 vaccine. Both conserved end residues are part of each CDR3. A D gene is named only where the DNA matches it firmly. Clone size is given for some rows only: seen once, a few or many times, or a class if the clone is expanded.

D gene,J gene,V gene,clone size,CDR3 DNA,CDR3 protein
.,TRBJ2-5,TRBV28,once,TGTGCCAGCAGGGAGCGGATCGAGACCCAGTACTTC,CASRERIETQYF
TRBD2,TRBJ2-1,TRBV10-3,.,TGTGCCCATGCCCTCGTAGCGGGAGGCTACAATGAGCAGTTCTTC,CAHALVAGGYNEQFF
TRBD1,TRBJ2-3,TRBV7-2,.,TGTGCCACGCAGGGGGCTAGCCTTCCCGCAGATACGCAGTATTTT,CATQGASLPADTQYF
TRBD2,TRBJ2-1,TRBV27,.,TGTGCCAGCAGTACACTAGCGGGAGGAAGAAATGAGCAGTTCTTC,CASSTLAGGRNEQFF
TRBD1,TRBJ2-5,TRBV6-2/TRBV6-3,.,TGTGCCAGCAGTTACTTGACAGGGTTTGGAGGGACCCAGTACTTC,CASSYLTGFGGTQYF
.,TRBJ2-7,TRBV13,.,TGTGCCAGCAGCCCGGTCGGGGGGCTCTACGAGCAGTACTTC,CASSPVGGLYEQYF
.,TRBJ2-1,TRBV19,once,TGTGCCAGTAGTATCACAGGCTTATGGGACAATGAGCAGTTCTTC,CASSITGLWDNEQFF
.,TRBJ2-3,TRBV19,.,TGTGCCAGTAGTATCGGGGGCACAGATACGCAGTATTTT,CASSIGGTDTQYF
TRBD1,TRBJ2-7,TRBV4-2,.,TGTGCCAGCAAGCGGTCTACACAGGGGCCCTACGAGCAGTACTTC,CASKRSTQGPYEQYF
.,TRBJ2-2,TRBV11-3,.,TGTGCCAGCAGCCAAATCTCAGGGTCCGGGGAGCTGTTTTTT,CASSQISGSGELFF
.,TRBJ2-4,TRBV28,.,TGTGCCAGCAGTTCCGTCCGGGGGCTAGTGGTGTACATTCAGTACTTC,CASSSVRGLVVYIQYF
TRBD1,TRBJ1-4,TRBV28,.,TGTGCCAGCAGCTCCGGGACAGGGGTTTTTGAAAAACTGTTTTTT,CASSSGTGVFEKLFF
TRBD1,TRBJ2-7,TRBV5-1,.,TGCGCCAGCAGCTTGGGGACAGGCCCCTACGAGCAGTACTTC,CASSLGTGPYEQYF
TRBD1,TRBJ1-2,TRBV7-8,.,TGTGCCAGCAGCTTAATTAGACAGGGCGGCGGCTACACCTTC,CASSLIRQGGGYTF
.,TRBJ1-5,TRBV7-2,.,TGTGCCAGCAGCTTAAACAGGGTCAGCAATCAGCCCCAGCATTTT,CASSLNRVSNQPQHF
.,TRBJ2-7,TRBV5-4,.,TGTGCCAGCAGCTTCGGGGTCGAGCAGTACTTC,CASSFGVEQYF
TRBD2,TRBJ2-1,TRBV5-1,.,TGCGCCAGCAGCGGTCGGCGGGAGGGCTTTAATGAGCAGTTCTTC,CASSGRREGFNEQFF
.,TRBJ2-3,TRBV6-2/TRBV6-3,.,TGTGCCAGCAGTCGACTAGGAGTCACAGATACGCAGTATTTT,CASSRLGVTDTQYF
.,TRBJ1-2,TRBV4-2,once,TGTGCCAGCAGCCGAAGCAGGGAAGACTATGGCTACACCTTC,CASSRSREDYGYTF
.,TRBJ2-3,TRBV7-2,.,TGTGCCAGCAGCCTGCGCTCAGGATTAGGGGCAGATACGCAGTATTTT,CASSLRSGLGADTQYF
.,TRBJ2-7,TRBV4-2,once,TGTGCCAGCAGCCAAGCAGGACCATACGAGCAGTACTTC,CASSQAGPYEQYF
.,TRBJ2-7,TRBV5-1,.,TGCGCCAGCAGCTTGCGGGACACCAGCTCCTACGAGCAGTACTTC,CASSLRDTSSYEQYF
TRBD1,TRBJ1-2,TRBV4-2,.,TGTGCCAGCAGCCAAGAAAGGGTGCCAGGGGGGGGCTACACCTTC,CASSQERVPGGGYTF
.,TRBJ2-1,TRBV5-1,.,TGCGCCAGCAGCACCCTTGACAATGAGCAGTTCTTC,CASSTLDNEQFF
.,TRBJ2-6,TRBV28,few,TGTGCCAGCGGGACTGGGGCCAACGTCCTGACTTTC,CASGTGANVLTF
TRBD1,TRBJ2-6,TRBV11-3,.,TGTGCCAGCAGCTCCAGGACAGGGACTGGGGCCAACGTCCTGACTTTC,CASSSRTGTGANVLTF
.,TRBJ1-2,TRBV15,.,TGTGCCACCAGGGAGGCCAGTTACTATGGCTACACCTTC,CATREASYYGYTF
TRBD1,TRBJ2-3,TRBV28,.,TGTGCCAGCCACCCCGCCTCCGGACAGGGGTTAGATACGCAGTATTTT,CASHPASGQGLDTQYF
TRBD1,TRBJ2-7,TRBV6-2/TRBV6-3,.,TGTGCCAGCAGTTGGGGACAGGCCCTCTCCTACGAGCAGTACTTC,CASSWGQALSYEQYF
.,TRBJ2-2,TRBV29-1,.,TGCAGCGTTGGACAAAACACCGGGGAGCTGTTTTTT,CSVGQNTGELFF
.,TRBJ2-1,TRBV28,once,TGTGCCAGCAGTTGGCTTGAGCGGCCGCGGGGAGAGCAGTTCTTC,CASSWLERPRGEQFF
.,TRBJ2-3,TRBV27,.,TGTGCCAGCAGTTTATTCCCCCGACACACAGATACGCAGTATTTT,CASSLFPRHTDTQYF
TRBD2,TRBJ2-3,TRBV28,.,TGTGCCAGCAGGCTACGTAGCGGGTACGATACGCAGTATTTT,CASRLRSGYDTQYF
TRBD1,TRBJ2-7,TRBV15,.,TGTGCCACCAGCAGAGGAGGGGCAGGGGGCTTATACGAGCAGTACTTC,CATSRGGAGGLYEQYF
.,TRBJ1-6,TRBV2,.,TGTGCCAGCAGCCGTGACAGCTATAATTCACCCCTCCACTTT,CASSRDSYNSPLHF
.,TRBJ1-2,TRBV19,.,TGTGCCAGTAGTAAGGAGCGCCTAGGTGGCTACACCTTC,CASSKERLGGYTF
TRBD1,TRBJ1-5,TRBV19,.,TGTGCCAGTAGTAACTGGGACAGGGGGCGGCGGCAGCCCCAGCATTTT,CASSNWDRGRRQPQHF
TRBD2,TRBJ2-3,TRBV10-2,.,TGCGCCAGCAGGGGACTAGCGGGAGGAAGCACAGATACGCAGTATTTT,CASRGLAGGSTDTQYF
TRBD1,TRBJ2-2,TRBV7-2,.,TGTGCCAGCAGAACCGGGACAGTGTCCGGGGAGCTGTTTTTT,CASRTGTVSGELFF
TRBD1,TRBJ2-1,TRBV5-7,.,TGTGCCAGCAGCCAGGGACAGGGCGCGGACAATGAGCAGTTCTTC,CASSQGQGADNEQFF
.,TRBJ1-1,TRBV20-1,.,TGCAGTGCTAGAGATGGGTGGGAAGCTTTCTTT,CSARDGWEAFF
.,TRBJ2-3,TRBV10-3,.,TGTGCCATCAGTGAGTCGTCTAGCACGCAGTATTTT,CAISESSSTQYF
.,TRBJ1-5,TRBV6-5,once,TGTGCCAGCAGTTACGCGAACGGGCAATATCAGCCCCAGCATTTT,CASSYANGQYQPQHF
.,TRBJ1-1,TRBV7-8,.,TGTGCCAGCAGCTTTTCGTCCCGCAGGGGCACTGAAGCTTTCTTT,CASSFSSRRGTEAFF
TRBD2,TRBJ2-1,TRBV9,once,TGTGCCAGCAGCGTAGATGCCGGGGGGGGTTACAATGAGCAGTTCTTC,CASSVDAGGGYNEQFF
.,TRBJ1-5,TRBV6-6,.,TGTGCCAGCAGTTACCGGACAGCCAGCAATCAGCCCCAGCATTTT,CASSYRTASNQPQHF